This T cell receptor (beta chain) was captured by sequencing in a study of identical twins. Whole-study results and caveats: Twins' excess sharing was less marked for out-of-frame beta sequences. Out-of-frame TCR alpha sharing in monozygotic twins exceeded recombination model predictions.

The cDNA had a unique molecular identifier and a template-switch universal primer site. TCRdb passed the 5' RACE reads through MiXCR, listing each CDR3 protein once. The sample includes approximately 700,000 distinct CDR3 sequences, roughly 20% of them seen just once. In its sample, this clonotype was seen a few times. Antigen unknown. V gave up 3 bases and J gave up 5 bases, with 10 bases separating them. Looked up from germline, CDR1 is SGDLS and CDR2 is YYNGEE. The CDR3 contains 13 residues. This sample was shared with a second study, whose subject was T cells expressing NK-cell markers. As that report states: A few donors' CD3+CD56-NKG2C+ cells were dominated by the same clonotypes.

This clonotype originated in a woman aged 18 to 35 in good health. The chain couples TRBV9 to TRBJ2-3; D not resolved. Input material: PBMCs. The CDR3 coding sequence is TGTGCCAGCAGCGGAGTTTTCGAAGATACGCAGTATTTT. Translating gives CASSGVFEDTQYF.